Listed below are T cell receptor beta chains from one sample, sequenced in a study of CD8 T cells in ankylosing spondylitis. TCRdb ran MiXCR on the 5' RACE reads and lists one entry per CDR3 protein. The table records about 360,000 distinct CDR3 sequences, 20% to 25% of them present only once. The sequenced material came from blood, either unsorted or a sorted T cell fraction (not recorded which). Receptors were obtained from a male donor with ankylosing spondylitis or in good health (not recorded which). CDR3s include the opening cysteine and the closing phenylalanine or tryptophan. A D gene is named only where the DNA matches it firmly. A clone size is listed for some rows: how often the clone was seen (once, few, many), or a class if it is expanded.

D gene,clone size,V gene,J gene,CDR3 DNA,CDR3 protein
-,few,TRBV14,TRBJ2-1,TGTGCCAGCACCAAGGCGGGACAGGAAATAGCGGGGTACTTC,CASTKAGQEIAGYF
-,-,TRBV3-1,TRBJ2-3,TGTGCCAGCAGCCAAGAAGGTCCTAGCGTCACAGATACGCAGTATTTT,CASSQEGPSVTDTQYF
-,many,TRBV29-1,TRBJ2-5,TGCAGCGTTGAAGGACCGGAAGAGACCCAGTACTTC,CSVEGPEETQYF
TRBD1,-,TRBV7-2,TRBJ1-6,TGTGCCAGCAGCTTAGATTTGGCAGGGGGAAATTCACCCCTCCACTTT,CASSLDLAGGNSPLHF
TRBD1,few,TRBV12-3/TRBV12-4,TRBJ2-2,TGTGCCAGCAGTTCTTACAGGGGCAAGAACACCGGGGAGCTGTTTTTT,CASSSYRGKNTGELFF
TRBD2,-,TRBV13,TRBJ2-1,TGTGCCAGCAGTTGGCGGGGGGGAAATCAATACAATGAGCAGTTCTTC,CASSWRGGNQYNEQFF
TRBD1,few,TRBV4-1,TRBJ1-6,TGCGCCAGCAGCCTCGGACAGGCCGACGGATCACCCCTCCACTTT,CASSLGQADGSPLHF
-,-,TRBV2,TRBJ2-7,TGTGCCAGCAGTGATGACAGGGGAGGGACCTACGAGCAGTACTTC,CASSDDRGGTYEQYF
TRBD2,-,TRBV7-9,TRBJ2-3,TGTGCCAGCAGCGGGAGGGACGGGCATACGCAGTATTTT,CASSGRDGHTQYF
-,few,TRBV9,TRBJ2-1,TGTGCCAGCGGGGAAAATGAGCAGTTCTTC,CASGENEQFF
TRBD1,few,TRBV28,TRBJ2-3,TGTGCCAGCAGTTTTGGGTTGGACAGGGGCACAGATACGCAGTATTTT,CASSFGLDRGTDTQYF
-,few,TRBV12-3/TRBV12-4,TRBJ2-3,TGTGCCAGCAGTTTTATCGGGGCAGATACGCAGTATTTT,CASSFIGADTQYF
TRBD2,-,TRBV2,TRBJ2-3,TGTGCCAGCGAACTTTTGGGGGCGGGGGGGCCTTCAGATACGCAGTATTTT,CASELLGAGGPSDTQYF
-,-,TRBV9,TRBJ2-4,TGTGCCAGCAACCTAGGGGTAGCCAAAAACATTCAGTACTTC,CASNLGVAKNIQYF
-,few,TRBV2,TRBJ2-1,TGTGCCAGCAGTGAAGCGCTTCGATCCAGGACCTACAATGAGCAGTTCTTC,CASSEALRSRTYNEQFF
-,few,TRBV7-9,TRBJ2-5,TGTGCCAGCAGCTTAACGAGGACAGAGACCCAGTACTTC,CASSLTRTETQYF
-,many,TRBV12-3/TRBV12-4,TRBJ1-2,TGTGCCAGCGGGCCCTGGGGTGGCTACACCTTC,CASGPWGGYTF
-,few,TRBV12-3/TRBV12-4,TRBJ1-1,TGTGCCAGCAGTTTAGGGTTTGGGATGGGAGCTTTCTTT,CASSLGFGMGAFF
-,few,TRBV12-3/TRBV12-4,TRBJ1-1,TGTGCCAGCAAGGGGGGCAGATTTGATTTCTTT,CASKGGRFDFF
-,few,TRBV6-1,TRBJ2-5,TGTGCCAGCTCGGTGGGGGGCGGAATAGGGACCCAGTACTTC,CASSVGGGIGTQYF
TRBD1,few,TRBV4-1,TRBJ2-1,TGCGCCAGCAGCCAGGACGGGACAGTGGCCTACAATGAGCAGTTCTTC,CASSQDGTVAYNEQFF
-,few,TRBV11-2,TRBJ2-7,TGTGCCACCCACTCGATCTCCTACGAGCAGTACTTC,CATHSISYEQYF
TRBD1,-,TRBV4-1,TRBJ2-7,TGCGCCAGCAGCCAAGGAACAGGGGGACGGCTTTACGAGCAGTACTTC,CASSQGTGGRLYEQYF
TRBD1,-,TRBV28,TRBJ1-2,TGTGCCAGCAGTCCAAACAGGGGAACCTATGGCTACACCTTC,CASSPNRGTYGYTF
-,few,TRBV20-1,TRBJ2-7,TGCAGTGCTAGGGCAGGGCGTTTGGGGGAGCAGTACTTC,CSARAGRLGEQYF
-,few,TRBV11-2,TRBJ2-2,TGTGCCAGCACACGCAGCCTCCCCGGATCGGCCGGGGAGCTGTTTTTT,CASTRSLPGSAGELFF
TRBD1,-,TRBV29-1,TRBJ2-7,TGCAGCGCATCAACGGCGGGACAGGGTGACGAGCAGTACTTC,CSASTAGQGDEQYF
TRBD2,-,TRBV5-1,TRBJ2-1,TGCGCCAGCAGCTTATACGGGGGGGCTCTGTATGAGCAGTTCTTC,CASSLYGGALYEQFF
-,-,TRBV14,TRBJ2-1,TGTGCCAGCAGCCCAGGACTCTTCTGCAATGAGCAGTTCTTC,CASSPGLFCNEQFF
TRBD1,-,TRBV3-1,TRBJ2-3,TGTGCCAGCAGCCAAGATTTCGGACAGGGCATAGCAGATACGCAGTATTTT,CASSQDFGQGIADTQYF
-,few,TRBV10-3,TRBJ2-3,TGTGCCATCGGAGTCGGTACGCAGTATTTT,CAIGVGTQYF
TRBD1,-,TRBV27,TRBJ2-5,TGTGCCAGCAGTTCATACCCCCCGCCTTACGGGACAGTCCAAGAGACCCAGTACTTC,CASSSYPPPYGTVQETQYF
TRBD1,-,TRBV9,TRBJ1-1,TGTGCCAGCAGCTCTTCTTGGGGACAGTCTCCCTTTTTT,CASSSSWGQSPFF
-,-,TRBV28,TRBJ2-5,TGTGCCAGCAGTTGGGGGAACCAAGAGACCCAGTACTTC,CASSWGNQETQYF
-,many,TRBV12-3/TRBV12-4,TRBJ1-6,TGTGCCAGCAGTTTAGGAGGGGCGGGTTCACCCCTCCACTTT,CASSLGGAGSPLHF
TRBD1,-,TRBV4-1,TRBJ2-2,TGCGCCAGCAGCCAACCCCCCGGGGACAGGGGTACCGGGGAGCTGTTTTTT,CASSQPPGDRGTGELFF
TRBD1,-,TRBV11-2,TRBJ1-4,TGTGCCAGCCGGGAGACAGGGCCTGAAAAACTGTTTTTT,CASRETGPEKLFF
-,-,TRBV4-1,TRBJ2-2,TGCGCCAGCAGCCAAGTTGGGGCCGGGGCCGGGGAGCTGTTTTTT,CASSQVGAGAGELFF
-,-,TRBV29-1,TRBJ1-1,TGCAGCGTTGAATTCCAGTATGAAGCTTTCTTT,CSVEFQYEAFF
TRBD1,-,TRBV28,TRBJ1-2,TGTGCCAGCAGCAACACTCCGTCGGACAGGGGGAGTGATGGCTACACCTTC,CASSNTPSDRGSDGYTF
TRBD2,few,TRBV20-1,TRBJ2-1,TGCAGTTTCAGGGAACTAGCGGGGGAAAGCTCCTACAATGAGCAGTTCTTC,CSFRELAGESSYNEQFF
TRBD2,once,TRBV7-9,TRBJ2-7,TGTGCCAGCAGCGTTAGCGGGCCTGACTCCTACGAGCAGTACTTC,CASSVSGPDSYEQYF
-,few,TRBV29-1,TRBJ2-7,TGCAGCGTTGAGGACAGCGAGCAGTACTTC,CSVEDSEQYF
-,-,TRBV2,TRBJ2-3,TGTGCCAGCAGTGGCCCATACGGAGCTAGCACAGATACGCAGTATTTT,CASSGPYGASTDTQYF
TRBD1,few,TRBV5-1,TRBJ2-7,TGCGCCAGCAGCGGGGGACAGGGCGCCTACGAGCAGTACTTC,CASSGGQGAYEQYF
-,-,TRBV7-9,TRBJ1-1,TGTGCCAGCAGGGCAAACAGGGACCACACTGAAGCTTTCTTT,CASRANRDHTEAFF
TRBD2,-,TRBV4-2,TRBJ2-5,TGTGCCAGCAGCCAAGATTTAGGGACTAGCGGGGCTATGGTGGACCAGTACTTC,CASSQDLGTSGAMVDQYF
-,-,TRBV6-4,TRBJ2-1,TGTGCCAGCAGTGGCTCGGACAGCTACAATGAGCAGTTCTTC,CASSGSDSYNEQFF
-,few,TRBV28,TRBJ1-5,TGTGCCAGCAGTGCTTACAGGGATCTGAATCAGCCCCAGCATTTT,CASSAYRDLNQPQHF
-,-,TRBV12-3/TRBV12-4,TRBJ2-3,TGTGCCAGCAGTCCCCAGCTGGCAGGGGGGCCCGCAGATACGCAGTATTTT,CASSPQLAGGPADTQYF
-,few,TRBV12-3/TRBV12-4,TRBJ1-2,TGTGCCAGCAGCCCGACACGACTTAACTATGGCTACACCTTC,CASSPTRLNYGYTF
TRBD2,-,TRBV7-9,TRBJ2-1,TGTGCCAGCAGCGCCCAAGCGGGGGGGCCTTACAATGAGCAGTTCTTC,CASSAQAGGPYNEQFF
-,few,TRBV7-8,TRBJ2-5,TGTGCCAGCAGCCCAGCCGGGACGGAAGACCAAGAGACCCAGTACTTC,CASSPAGTEDQETQYF
TRBD2,-,TRBV6-1,TRBJ2-7,TGTGCCAGCAGTCAACTAGCGGGGGTATCCTACGAGCAGTACTTC,CASSQLAGVSYEQYF
TRBD1,-,TRBV11-2,TRBJ2-1,TGTGCCAGCAGCTACGGGACGGTGTTCGGGACAGGGTTCAATGAGCAGTTCTTC,CASSYGTVFGTGFNEQFF
TRBD2,-,TRBV5-6,TRBJ2-5,TGTGCCAGCAGCGCTACTAGCGGGGGGGCCGTAGAGACCCAGTACTTC,CASSATSGGAVETQYF
-,-,TRBV4-1,TRBJ2-7,TGCGCCAGCAGCCAAAGGGGAGACAGACTCAGCTCCTACGAGCAGTACTTC,CASSQRGDRLSSYEQYF
-,-,TRBV20-1,TRBJ2-7,TGCAGTGCTAGAGGGAATGGAGGGTTGTACGAGCAGTACTTC,CSARGNGGLYEQYF
-,-,TRBV12-3/TRBV12-4,TRBJ1-2,TGTGCCAGCACGGGCATTACTAACTATGGCTACACCTTC,CASTGITNYGYTF
-,-,TRBV7-9,TRBJ2-5,TGTGCCAGCAGGACCCCGGGGGAGACCCAGTACTTC,CASRTPGETQYF